This entry features one TCR beta chain sequence. Its antigen is unidentified. The 5'RACE method, run with constant-segment primers, produced TCR alpha and TCR beta cDNA libraries (carrying sample barcodes and UMIs). In TCRdb, the 5' RACE reads were re-called with MiXCR into one record per CDR3 protein. This table holds 340,000 or so distinct CDR3 sequences, about an eighth found once. These data come from a study of T-cell memory formation after mild COVID-19. Whole-study context: Across donors, TCR clusters were largely donor specific. Overall study findings and caveats: Contracting CD4+ clones sat mainly in CM and EM; CD8+ in EMRA. Pre-infection memory contained some responding clones, which suggested that cross-reactive memory had joined.

Trimming took off 3 bases at V and 0 bases at J, with 6 bases between the two ends. The germline gives CDR1 DFQATT, CDR2 SNEGSKA (reference sequence). The CDR3 runs to 14 residues. The source is a man aged 18 to 30 who had mild COVID-19 (a few samples of this study predate the infection). Cell type and time point are not known. The source material was PBMCs or a T cell subset sorted from them (not recorded which). The chain is built from TRBV20-1 and TRBJ1-6; D is unresolved. The CDR3 is CSASEVSYNSPLHF. The CDR3 DNA sequence: TGCAGTGCTAGCGAGGTCTCCTATAATTCACCCCTCCACTTT.